This T cell receptor (beta chain) was documented in a study of blood T cell repertoires in COVID-19. The Seattle patients, enrolled during active infection, were followed longitudinally. The germline CDR1 and CDR2 sequences are SGHVS and FNYEAQ. The CDR3 totals 14 residues. V trimming: 4 bases; J trimming: 10 bases; junction bases outside the gene matches: 6. Data came from immunoSEQ multiplex PCR; TCRdb stores just in-frame clones and leaves some out. The sample shows a few hundred thousand clones, approximately 81% of them seen only once. This TCR came from an elderly woman with COVID-19, enrolled during active disease. This chain links TRBV7-6 with TRBJ2-5; 13 bases line up with TRBD2. The sample comprised peripheral blood. CDR3 amino acids: CASSSGLAGEGQYF. CDR3 nucleotide sequence: TGTGCCAGCAGCTCCGGACTAGCGGGAGAGGGCCAGTACTTC.